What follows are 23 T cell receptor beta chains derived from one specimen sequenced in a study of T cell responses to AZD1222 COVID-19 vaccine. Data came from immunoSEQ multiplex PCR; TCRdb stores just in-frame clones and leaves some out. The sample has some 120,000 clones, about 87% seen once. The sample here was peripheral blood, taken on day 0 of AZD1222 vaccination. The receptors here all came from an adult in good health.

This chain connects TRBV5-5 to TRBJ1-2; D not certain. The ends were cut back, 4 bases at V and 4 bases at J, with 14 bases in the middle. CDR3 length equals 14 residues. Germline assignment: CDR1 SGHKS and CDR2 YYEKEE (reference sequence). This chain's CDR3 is CASSPDGRLYGYTF. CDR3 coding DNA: TGTGCCAGCAGCCCGGACGGACGCCTCTATGGCTACACCTTC. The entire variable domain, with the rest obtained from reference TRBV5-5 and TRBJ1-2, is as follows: DAGVTQSPTHLIKTRGQQVTLRCSPISGHKSVSWYQQVLGQGPQFIFQYYEKEERGRGNFPDRFSARQFPNYSSELNVNALLLGDSALYLCASSPDGRLYGYTFGSGTRLTVV.

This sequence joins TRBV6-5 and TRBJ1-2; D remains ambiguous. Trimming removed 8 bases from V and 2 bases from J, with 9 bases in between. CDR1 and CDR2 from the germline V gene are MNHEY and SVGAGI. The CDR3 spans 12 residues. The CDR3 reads CASLLGNYGYTF. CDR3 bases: TGTGCCAGCCTTCTGGGGAACTATGGCTACACCTTC.

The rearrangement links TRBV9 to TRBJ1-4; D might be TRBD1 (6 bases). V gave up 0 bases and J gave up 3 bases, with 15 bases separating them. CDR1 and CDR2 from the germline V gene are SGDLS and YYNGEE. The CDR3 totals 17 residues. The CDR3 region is CASSVEGHIVSNEKLFF. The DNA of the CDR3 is TGTGCCAGCAGCGTAGAGGGACACATTGTTTCTAATGAAAAACTGTTTTTT.

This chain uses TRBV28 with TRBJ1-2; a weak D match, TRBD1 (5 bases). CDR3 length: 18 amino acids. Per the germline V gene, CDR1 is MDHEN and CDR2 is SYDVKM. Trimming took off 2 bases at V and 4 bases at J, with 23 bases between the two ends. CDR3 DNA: TGTGCCAGCAGTTTACCCGGTGGGGCAGCGCCGGGGGGCTATGGCTACACCTTC. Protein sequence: CASSLPGGAAPGGYGYTF.

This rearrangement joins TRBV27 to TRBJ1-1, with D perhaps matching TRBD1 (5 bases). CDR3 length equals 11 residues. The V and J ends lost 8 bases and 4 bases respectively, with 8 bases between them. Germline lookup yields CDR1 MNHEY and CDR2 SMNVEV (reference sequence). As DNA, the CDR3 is TGTGCCAGCGAAACAGGCACTGAAGCTTTCTTT. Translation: CASETGTEAFF.

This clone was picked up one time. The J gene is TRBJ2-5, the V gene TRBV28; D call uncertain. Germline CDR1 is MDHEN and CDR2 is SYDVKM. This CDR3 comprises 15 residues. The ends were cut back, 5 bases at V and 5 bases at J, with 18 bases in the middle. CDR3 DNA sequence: TGTGCCAGCAGTCTCCGGAATTCCTTAGGGGAGACCCAGTACTTC. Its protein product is CASSLRNSLGETQYF.

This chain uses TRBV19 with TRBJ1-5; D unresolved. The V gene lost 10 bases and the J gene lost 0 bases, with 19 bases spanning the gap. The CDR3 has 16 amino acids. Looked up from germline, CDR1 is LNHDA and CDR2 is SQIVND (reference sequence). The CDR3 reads CATLRSGGVSNQPQHF. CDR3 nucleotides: TGTGCCACTCTGCGCTCGGGTGGGGTTAGCAATCAGCCCCAGCATTTT. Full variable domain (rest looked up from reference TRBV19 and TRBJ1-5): DGGITQSPKYLFRKEGQNVTLSCEQNLNHDAMYWYRQDPGQGLRLIYYSQIVNDFQKGDIAEGYSVSREKKESFPLTVTSAQKNPTAFYLCATLRSGGVSNQPQHFGDGTRLSIL.

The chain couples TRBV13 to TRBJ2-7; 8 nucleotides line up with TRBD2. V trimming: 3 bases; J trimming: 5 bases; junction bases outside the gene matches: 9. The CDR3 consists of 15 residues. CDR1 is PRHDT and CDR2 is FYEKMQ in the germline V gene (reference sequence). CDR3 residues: CASSFPISGKNEQYF. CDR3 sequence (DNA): TGTGCCAGCAGCTTCCCGATTAGCGGGAAGAACGAGCAGTACTTC.

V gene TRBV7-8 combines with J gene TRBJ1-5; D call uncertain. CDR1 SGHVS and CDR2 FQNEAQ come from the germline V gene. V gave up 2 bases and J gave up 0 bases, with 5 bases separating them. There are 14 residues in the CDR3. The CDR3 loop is CASSLLYSNQPQHF. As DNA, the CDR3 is TGTGCCAGCAGCTTACTGTATAGCAATCAGCCCCAGCATTTT.

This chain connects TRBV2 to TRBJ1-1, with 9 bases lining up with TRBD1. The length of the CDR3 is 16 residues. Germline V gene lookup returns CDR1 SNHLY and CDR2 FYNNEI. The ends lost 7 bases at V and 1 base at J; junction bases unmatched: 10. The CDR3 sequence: CASIGGTGSSNTEAFF. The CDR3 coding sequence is TGTGCCAGCATTGGAGGGACAGGGTCGTCGAACACTGAAGCTTTCTTT.

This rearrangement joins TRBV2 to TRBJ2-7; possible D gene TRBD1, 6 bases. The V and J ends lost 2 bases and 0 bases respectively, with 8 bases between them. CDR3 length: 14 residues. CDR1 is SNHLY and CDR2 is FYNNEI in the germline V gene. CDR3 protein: CASSEPRGSYEQYF. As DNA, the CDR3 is TGTGCCAGCAGTGAACCCAGGGGCTCCTACGAGCAGTACTTC. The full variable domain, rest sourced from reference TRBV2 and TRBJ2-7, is EPEVTQTPSHQVTQMGQEVILRCVPISNHLYFYWYRQILGQKVEFLVSFYNNEISEKSEIFDDQFSVERPDGSNFTLKIRSTKLEDSAMYFCASSEPRGSYEQYFGPGTRLTVT.

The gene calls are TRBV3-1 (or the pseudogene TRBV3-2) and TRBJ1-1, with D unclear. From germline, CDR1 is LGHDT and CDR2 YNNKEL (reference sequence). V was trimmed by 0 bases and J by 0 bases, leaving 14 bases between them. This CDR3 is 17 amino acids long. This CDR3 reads CASSQETELEMNTEAFF. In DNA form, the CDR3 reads TGTGCCAGCAGCCAAGAAACTGAACTGGAAATGAACACTGAAGCTTTCTTT.

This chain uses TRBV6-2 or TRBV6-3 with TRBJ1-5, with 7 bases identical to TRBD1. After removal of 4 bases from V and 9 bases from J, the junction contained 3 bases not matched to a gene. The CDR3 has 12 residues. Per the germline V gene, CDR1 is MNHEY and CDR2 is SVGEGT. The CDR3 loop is CASSWTGGPQHF. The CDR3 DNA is TGTGCCAGCAGTTGGACAGGCGGGCCCCAGCATTTT.

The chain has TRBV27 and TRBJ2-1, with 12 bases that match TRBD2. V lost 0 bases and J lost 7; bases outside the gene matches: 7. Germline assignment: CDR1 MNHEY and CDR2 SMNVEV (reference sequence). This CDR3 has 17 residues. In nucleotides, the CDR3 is TGTGCCAGCAGTTTATCCCCTCGGCTAGCGGGGGGGAATGAGCAGTTCTTC. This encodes CASSLSPRLAGGNEQFF.

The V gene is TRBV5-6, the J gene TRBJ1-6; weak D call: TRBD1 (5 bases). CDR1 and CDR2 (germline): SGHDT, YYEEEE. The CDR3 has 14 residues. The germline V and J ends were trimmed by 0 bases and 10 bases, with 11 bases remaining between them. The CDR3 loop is CASSLVQGGSPLHF. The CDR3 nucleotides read TGTGCCAGCAGCTTGGTTCAGGGCGGATCACCCCTCCACTTT.

Written as DNA, the CDR3 is TGTGCCAGCAGCGGGGACGGGAGGGAACGCACTCCTCACAACTATGGCTACACCTTC. Protein sequence: CASSGDGRERTPHNYGYTF. The chain links TRBV9 to TRBJ1-2; weak D call: TRBD1 (5 bases). V was pared by 3 bases and J by 2 bases, with 26 bases between. Germline-derived CDR1 and CDR2 are SGDLS and YYNGEE. CDR3 length: 19 residues.

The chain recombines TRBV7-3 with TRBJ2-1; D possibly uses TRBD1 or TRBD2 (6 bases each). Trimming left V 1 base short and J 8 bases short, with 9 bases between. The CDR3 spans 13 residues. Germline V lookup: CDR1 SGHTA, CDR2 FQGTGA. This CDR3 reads CASSLIGGHEQFF. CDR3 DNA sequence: TGTGCCAGCAGCTTAATAGGGGGGCATGAGCAGTTCTTC.

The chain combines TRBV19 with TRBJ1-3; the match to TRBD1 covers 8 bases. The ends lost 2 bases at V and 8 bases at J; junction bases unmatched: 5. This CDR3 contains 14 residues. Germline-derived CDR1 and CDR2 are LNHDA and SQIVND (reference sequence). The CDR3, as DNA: TGTGCCAGTAGTATACGACAGGGGTTATACACCATATATTTT. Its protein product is CASSIRQGLYTIYF.

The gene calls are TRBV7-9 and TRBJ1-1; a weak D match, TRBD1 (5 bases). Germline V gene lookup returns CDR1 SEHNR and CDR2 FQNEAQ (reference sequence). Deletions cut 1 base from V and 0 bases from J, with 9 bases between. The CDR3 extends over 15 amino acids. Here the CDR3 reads CASSLVSGVNTEAFF. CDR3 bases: TGTGCCAGCAGCTTAGTTTCGGGGGTGAACACTGAAGCTTTCTTT.

The chain's CDR3 is CASTPTGGTRPFF. As DNA, the CDR3 is TGTGCCAGCACCCCTACCGGGGGGACTCGCCCGTTCTTC. The chain recombines TRBV7-8 with TRBJ2-1; 7 bases fit TRBD2. This CDR3 contains 13 residues. In germline, CDR1 is SGHVS, CDR2 FQNEAQ. Losses at the gene ends were 7 bases for V and 15 bases for J; bases not matched to a gene: 15.

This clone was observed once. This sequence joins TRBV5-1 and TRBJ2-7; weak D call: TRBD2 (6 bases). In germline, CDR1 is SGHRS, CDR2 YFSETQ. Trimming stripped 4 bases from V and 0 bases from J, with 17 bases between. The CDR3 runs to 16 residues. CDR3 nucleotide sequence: TGCGCCAGCAGCCCGCGGGGTGGGACTGGCTCCTACGAGCAGTACTTC. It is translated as CASSPRGGTGSYEQYF.

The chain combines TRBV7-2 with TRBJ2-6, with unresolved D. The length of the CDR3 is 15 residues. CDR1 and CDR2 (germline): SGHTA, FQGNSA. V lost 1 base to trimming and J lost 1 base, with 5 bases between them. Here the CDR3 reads CASSLGQSGANVLTF. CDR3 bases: TGTGCCAGCAGCTTAGGCCAGTCTGGGGCCAACGTCCTGACTTTC.

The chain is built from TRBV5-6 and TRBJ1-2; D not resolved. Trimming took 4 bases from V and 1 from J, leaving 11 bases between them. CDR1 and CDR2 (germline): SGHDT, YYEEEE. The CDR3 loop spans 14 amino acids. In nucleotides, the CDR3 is TGTGCCAGCAGCCCGACCTTAGGTAACTATGGCTACACCTTC. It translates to CASSPTLGNYGYTF.